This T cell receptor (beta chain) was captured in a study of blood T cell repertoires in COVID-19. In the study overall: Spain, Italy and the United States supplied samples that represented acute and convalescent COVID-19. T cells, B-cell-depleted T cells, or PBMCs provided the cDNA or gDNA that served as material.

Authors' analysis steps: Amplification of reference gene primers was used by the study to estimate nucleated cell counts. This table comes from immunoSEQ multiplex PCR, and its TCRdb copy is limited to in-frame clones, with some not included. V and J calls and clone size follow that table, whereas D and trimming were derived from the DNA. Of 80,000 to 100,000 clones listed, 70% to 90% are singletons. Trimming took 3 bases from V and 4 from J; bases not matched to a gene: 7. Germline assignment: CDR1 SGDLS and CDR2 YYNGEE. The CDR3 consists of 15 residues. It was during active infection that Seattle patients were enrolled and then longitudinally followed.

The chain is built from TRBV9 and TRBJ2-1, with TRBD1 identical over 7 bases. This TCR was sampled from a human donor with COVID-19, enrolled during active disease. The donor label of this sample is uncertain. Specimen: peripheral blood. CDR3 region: CASSATLTGYNEQFF. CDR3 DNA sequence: TGTGCCAGCAGCGCCACCTTGACAGGGTACAATGAGCAGTTCTTC.